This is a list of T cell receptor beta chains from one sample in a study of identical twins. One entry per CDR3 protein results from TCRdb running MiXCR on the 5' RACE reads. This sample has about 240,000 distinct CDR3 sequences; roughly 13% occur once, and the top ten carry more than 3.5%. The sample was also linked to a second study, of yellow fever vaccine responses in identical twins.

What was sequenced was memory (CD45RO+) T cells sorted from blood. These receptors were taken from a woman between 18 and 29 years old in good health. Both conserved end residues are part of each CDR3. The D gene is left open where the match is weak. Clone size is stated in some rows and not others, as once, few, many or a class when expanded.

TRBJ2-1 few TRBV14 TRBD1 CASSQRDRVWFNEQFF TGTGCCAGCAGCCAACGCGACAGGGTTTGGTTCAATGAGCAGTTCTTC
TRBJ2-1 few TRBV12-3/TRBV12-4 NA CASSPSASSYNEQFF TGTGCCAGCAGTCCTAGCGCCAGCTCCTACAATGAGCAGTTCTTC
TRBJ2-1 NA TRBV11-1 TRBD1 CASSLGMGQGMYEQFF TGTGCCAGCAGCTTAGGAATGGGACAGGGGATGTATGAGCAGTTCTTC
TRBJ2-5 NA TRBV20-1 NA CSARDRVLETQYF TGCAGTGCTAGAGATCGGGTTTTGGAGACCCAGTACTTC
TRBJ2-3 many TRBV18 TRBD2 CASSPLAGGRTDTQYF TGTGCCAGCTCACCTCTAGCGGGGGGACGCACAGATACGCAGTATTTT
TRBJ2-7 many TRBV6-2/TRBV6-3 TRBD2 CASSSTTGGGRDEQYF TGTGCCAGCAGTTCCACCACGGGGGGAGGTCGAGACGAGCAGTACTTC
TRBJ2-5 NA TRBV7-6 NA CASSLNSHQETQYF TGTGCCAGCAGCTTAAATTCCCACCAGGAGACCCAGTACTTC
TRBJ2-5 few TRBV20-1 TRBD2 CSALAGGQKTQYF TGCAGTGCCCTAGCGGGAGGGCAGAAGACCCAGTACTTC
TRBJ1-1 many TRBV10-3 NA CAISSGGAVKAFF TGTGCCATCAGCAGTGGTGGGGCGGTGAAAGCTTTCTTT
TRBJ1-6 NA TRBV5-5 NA CASSLEGSNSPLHF TGTGCCAGCAGCTTGGAGGGGTCTAATTCACCCCTCCACTTT
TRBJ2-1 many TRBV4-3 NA CASSQGAGDEQFF TGCGCCAGCAGCCAAGGGGCGGGTGATGAGCAGTTCTTC